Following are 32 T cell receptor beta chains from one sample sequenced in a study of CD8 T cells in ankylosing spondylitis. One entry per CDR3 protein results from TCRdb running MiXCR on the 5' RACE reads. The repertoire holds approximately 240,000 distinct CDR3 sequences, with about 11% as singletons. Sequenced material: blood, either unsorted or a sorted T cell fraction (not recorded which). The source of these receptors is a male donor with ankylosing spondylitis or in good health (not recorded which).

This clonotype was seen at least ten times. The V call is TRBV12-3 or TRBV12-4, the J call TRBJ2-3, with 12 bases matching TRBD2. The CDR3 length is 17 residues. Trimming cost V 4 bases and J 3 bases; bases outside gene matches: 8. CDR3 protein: CASSSSGGAEETDTQYF. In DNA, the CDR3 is TGTGCCAGCAGTTCTAGCGGGGGGGCGGAGGAGACAGATACGCAGTATTTT.

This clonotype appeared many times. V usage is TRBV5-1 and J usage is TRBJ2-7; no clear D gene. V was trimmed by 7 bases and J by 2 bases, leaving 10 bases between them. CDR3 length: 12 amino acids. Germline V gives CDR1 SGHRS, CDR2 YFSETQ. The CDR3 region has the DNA TGCGCCAGCTCCTTGGGCGCCTACGAGCAGTACTTC. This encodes CASSLGAYEQYF.

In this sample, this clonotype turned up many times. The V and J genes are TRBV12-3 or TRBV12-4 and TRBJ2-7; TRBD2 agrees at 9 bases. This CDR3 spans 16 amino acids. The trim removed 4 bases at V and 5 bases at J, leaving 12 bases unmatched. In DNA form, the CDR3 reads TGTGCCAGCAGTTCTCGTCTAGCGGGAACAGGGGACGAGCAGTACTTC. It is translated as CASSSRLAGTGDEQYF.

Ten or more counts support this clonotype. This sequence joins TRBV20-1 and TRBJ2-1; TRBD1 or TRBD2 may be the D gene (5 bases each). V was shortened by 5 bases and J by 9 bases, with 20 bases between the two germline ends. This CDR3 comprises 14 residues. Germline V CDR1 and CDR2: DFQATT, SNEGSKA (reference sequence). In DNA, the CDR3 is TGCAGTGCTGCCCGGGACGGAGGCTGGGGTGAGCAGTTCTTC. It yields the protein CSAARDGGWGEQFF.

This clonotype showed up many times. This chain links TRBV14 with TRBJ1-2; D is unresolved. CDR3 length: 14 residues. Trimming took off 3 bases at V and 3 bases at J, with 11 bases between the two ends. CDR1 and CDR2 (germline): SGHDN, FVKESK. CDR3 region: CASSQRGLDYGYTF. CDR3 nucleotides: TGTGCCAGCAGCCAGCGGGGATTGGACTATGGCTACACCTTC.

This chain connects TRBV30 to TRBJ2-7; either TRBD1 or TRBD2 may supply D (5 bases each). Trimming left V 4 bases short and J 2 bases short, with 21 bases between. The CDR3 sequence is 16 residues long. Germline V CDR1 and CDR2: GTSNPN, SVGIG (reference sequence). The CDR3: CAWTSPGRSGPYEQYF. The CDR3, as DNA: TGTGCCTGGACCTCCCCGGGGCGATCGGGTCCCTACGAGCAGTACTTC.

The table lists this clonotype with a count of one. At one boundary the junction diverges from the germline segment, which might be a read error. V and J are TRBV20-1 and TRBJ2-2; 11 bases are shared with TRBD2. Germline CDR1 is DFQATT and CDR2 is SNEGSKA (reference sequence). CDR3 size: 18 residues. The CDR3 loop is CCAQAPGLAGGGVGELFF. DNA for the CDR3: TGCTGTGCTCAGGCCCCGGGATTAGCGGGAGGGGGTGTCGGGGAGCTGTTTTTT.

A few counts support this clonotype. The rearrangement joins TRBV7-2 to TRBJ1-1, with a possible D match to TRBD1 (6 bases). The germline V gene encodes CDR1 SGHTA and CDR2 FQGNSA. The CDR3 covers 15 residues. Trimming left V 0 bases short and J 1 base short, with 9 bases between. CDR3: CASSLADRQNTEAFF. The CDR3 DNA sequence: TGTGCCAGCAGCTTAGCAGACAGGCAGAACACTGAAGCTTTCTTT.

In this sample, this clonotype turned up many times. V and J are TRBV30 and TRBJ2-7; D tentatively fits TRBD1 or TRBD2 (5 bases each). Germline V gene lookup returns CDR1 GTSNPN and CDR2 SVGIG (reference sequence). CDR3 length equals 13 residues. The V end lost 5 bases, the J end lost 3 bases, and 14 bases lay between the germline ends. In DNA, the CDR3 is TGTGCCTGGGGGACCCCGAACATCTACGAGCAGTACTTC. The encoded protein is CAWGTPNIYEQYF.

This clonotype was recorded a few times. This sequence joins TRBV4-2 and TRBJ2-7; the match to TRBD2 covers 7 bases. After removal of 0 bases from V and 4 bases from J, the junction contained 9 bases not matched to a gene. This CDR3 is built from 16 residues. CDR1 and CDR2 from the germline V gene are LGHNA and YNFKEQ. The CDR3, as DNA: TGTGCCAGCAGCCAAGATCTGGGCGGGAGTGGTTACGAGCAGTACTTC. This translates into CASSQDLGGSGYEQYF.

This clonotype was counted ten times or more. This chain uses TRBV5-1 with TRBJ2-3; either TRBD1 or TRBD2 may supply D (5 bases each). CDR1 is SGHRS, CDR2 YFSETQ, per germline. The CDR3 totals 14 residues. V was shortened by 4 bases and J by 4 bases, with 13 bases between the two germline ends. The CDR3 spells CASSPGPYADTQYF. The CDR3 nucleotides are TGCGCCAGCAGCCCGGGACCGTACGCAGATACGCAGTATTTT.

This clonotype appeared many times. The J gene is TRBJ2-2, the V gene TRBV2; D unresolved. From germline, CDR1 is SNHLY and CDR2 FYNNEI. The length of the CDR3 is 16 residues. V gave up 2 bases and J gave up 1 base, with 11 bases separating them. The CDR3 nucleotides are TGTGCCAGCAGTGAATGGCCGAGTAAGAACACCGGGGAGCTGTTTTTT. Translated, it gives CASSEWPSKNTGELFF.

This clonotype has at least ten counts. DNA for the CDR3: TGTGCCAGCAGTATAACCTTGGGGCCAGATACGCAGTATTTT. Its protein product is CASSITLGPDTQYF. The V and J genes are TRBV3-1 and TRBJ2-3, with a weak D call TRBD1 (5 bases). The CDR3 spans 14 residues. CDR1 is LGHDT and CDR2 is YNNKEL in the germline V gene (reference sequence). V was trimmed by 6 bases and J by 4 bases, leaving 14 bases between them.

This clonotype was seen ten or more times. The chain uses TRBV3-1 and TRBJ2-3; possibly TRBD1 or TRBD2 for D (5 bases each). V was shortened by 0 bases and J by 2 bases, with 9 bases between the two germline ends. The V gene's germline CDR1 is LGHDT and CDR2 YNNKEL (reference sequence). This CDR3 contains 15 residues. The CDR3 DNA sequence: TGTGCCAGCAGCCAAGACGGGGCTTTCACAGATACGCAGTATTTT. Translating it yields CASSQDGAFTDTQYF.

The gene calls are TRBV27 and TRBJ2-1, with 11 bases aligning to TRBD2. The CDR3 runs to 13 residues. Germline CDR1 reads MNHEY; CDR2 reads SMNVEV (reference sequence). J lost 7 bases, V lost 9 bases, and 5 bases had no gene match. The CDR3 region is CASTGTSGNEQFF. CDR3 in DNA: TGTGCCAGTACCGGGACTAGCGGAAATGAGCAGTTCTTC.

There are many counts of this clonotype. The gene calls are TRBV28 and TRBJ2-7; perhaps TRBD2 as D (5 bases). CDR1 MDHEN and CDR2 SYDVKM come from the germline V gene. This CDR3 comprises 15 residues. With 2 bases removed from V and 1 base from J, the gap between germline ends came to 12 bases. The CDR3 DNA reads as TGTGCCAGCAGTTTAGGGAGTGGCTATTCCTACGAGCAGTACTTC. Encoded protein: CASSLGSGYSYEQYF.

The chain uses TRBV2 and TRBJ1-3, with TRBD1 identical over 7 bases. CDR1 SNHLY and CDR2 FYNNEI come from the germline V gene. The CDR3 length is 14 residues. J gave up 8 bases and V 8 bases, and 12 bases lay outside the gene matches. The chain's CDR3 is CASGIRQGLDTIYF. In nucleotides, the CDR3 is TGTGCCAGCGGGATTAGACAGGGTTTGGACACCATATATTTT.

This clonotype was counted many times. CDR3 in DNA: TGTGCCAGCAGCATCCTCCGGGGGGACGCAGATACGCAGTATTTT. This codes for CASSILRGDADTQYF. The chain couples TRBV7-2 to TRBJ2-3, with 7 positions matching TRBD2. Germline V gene data show CDR1 as SGHTA and CDR2 as FQGNSA. The CDR3 consists of 15 residues. V gave up 5 bases and J gave up 4 bases; unmatched junction bases: 9.

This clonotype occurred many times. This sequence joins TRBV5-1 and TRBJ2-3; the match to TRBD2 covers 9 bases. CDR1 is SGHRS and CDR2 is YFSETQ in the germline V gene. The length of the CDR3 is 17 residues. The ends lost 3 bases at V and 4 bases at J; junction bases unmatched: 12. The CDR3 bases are TGCGCCAGCAGCTCCCGACTGGGACGCGGGAGGGCAGATACGCAGTATTTT. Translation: CASSSRLGRGRADTQYF.

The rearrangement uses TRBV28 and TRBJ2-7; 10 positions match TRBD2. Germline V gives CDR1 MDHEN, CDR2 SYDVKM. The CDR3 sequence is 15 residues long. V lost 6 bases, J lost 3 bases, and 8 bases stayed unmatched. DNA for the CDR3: TGTGCCAGCAGCCCTGCCCTAGCGGGAGTCTACGAGCAGTACTTC. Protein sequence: CASSPALAGVYEQYF.

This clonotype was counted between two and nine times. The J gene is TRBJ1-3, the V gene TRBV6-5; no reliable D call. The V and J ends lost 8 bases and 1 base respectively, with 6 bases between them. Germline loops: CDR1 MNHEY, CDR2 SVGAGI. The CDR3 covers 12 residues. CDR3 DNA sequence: TGTGCCAGCGGGAGGTCTGGAAACACCATATATTTT. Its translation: CASGRSGNTIYF.

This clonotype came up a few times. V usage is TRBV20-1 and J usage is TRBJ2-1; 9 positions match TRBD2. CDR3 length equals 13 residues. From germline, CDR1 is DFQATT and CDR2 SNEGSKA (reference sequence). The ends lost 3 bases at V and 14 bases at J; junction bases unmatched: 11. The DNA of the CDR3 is TGCAGTGCTAGGGTTCCAGCGGGGGGCCGTGAGTTCTTC. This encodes CSARVPAGGREFF.

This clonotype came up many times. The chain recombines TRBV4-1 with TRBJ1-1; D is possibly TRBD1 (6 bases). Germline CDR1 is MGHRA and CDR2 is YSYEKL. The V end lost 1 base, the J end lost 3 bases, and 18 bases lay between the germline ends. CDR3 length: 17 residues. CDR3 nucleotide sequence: TGCGCCAGCAGCCAAGGGGGGGCATTTATTTCGGACACTGAAGCTTTCTTT. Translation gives CASSQGGAFISDTEAFF.

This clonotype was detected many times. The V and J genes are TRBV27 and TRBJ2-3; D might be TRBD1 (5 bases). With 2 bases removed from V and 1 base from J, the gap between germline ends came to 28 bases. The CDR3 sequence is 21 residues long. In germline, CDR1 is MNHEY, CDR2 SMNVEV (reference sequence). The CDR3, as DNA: TGTGCCAGCAGTTTAGAGAATGGGCAGGGCTCTAACTCCGCCGGCACAGATACGCAGTATTTT. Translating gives CASSLENGQGSNSAGTDTQYF.

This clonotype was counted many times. The CDR3 sequence is CASSKAGLAKNIQYF. The CDR3 DNA reads TGTGCCAGCAGCAAAGCCGGGCTAGCCAAAAACATTCAGTACTTC. This rearrangement joins TRBV21-1 to TRBJ2-4. TRBV21-1 is a known pseudogene. CDR3 size: 15 residues.

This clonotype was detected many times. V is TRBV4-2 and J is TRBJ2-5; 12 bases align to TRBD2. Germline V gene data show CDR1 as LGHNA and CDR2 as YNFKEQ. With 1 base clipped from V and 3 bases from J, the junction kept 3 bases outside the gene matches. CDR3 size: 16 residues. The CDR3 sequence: CASSQGASGGEETQYF. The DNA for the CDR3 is TGTGCCAGCAGCCAAGGGGCTAGCGGGGGGGAAGAGACCCAGTACTTC.

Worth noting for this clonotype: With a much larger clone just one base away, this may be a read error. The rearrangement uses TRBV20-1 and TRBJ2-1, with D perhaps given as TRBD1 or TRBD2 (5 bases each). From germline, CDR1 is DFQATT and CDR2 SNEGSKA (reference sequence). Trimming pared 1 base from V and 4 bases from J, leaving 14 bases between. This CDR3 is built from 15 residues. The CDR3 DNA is TGCAGTGCTAGAGTCCTTGGGACCGCGTACAATGAGCAGTTCTTC. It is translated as CSARVLGTAYNEQFF.

The CDR3 loop reads CASSSQGGGTEAFF. Here the CDR3 DNA reads TGCGCCAGCAGCTCTCAGGGGGGGGGGACTGAAGCTTTCTTT. The chain carries TRBV5-1 and TRBJ1-1; 7 bases line up with TRBD1. The CDR3 extends over 14 amino acids. Germline values: CDR1 SGHRS, CDR2 YFSETQ. V lost 3 bases, J lost 5 bases, and 7 bases stayed unmatched.

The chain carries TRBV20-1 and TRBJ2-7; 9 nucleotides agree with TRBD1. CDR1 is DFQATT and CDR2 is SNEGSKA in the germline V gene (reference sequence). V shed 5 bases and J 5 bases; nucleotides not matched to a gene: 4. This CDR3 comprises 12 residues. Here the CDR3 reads CSAGGQGHEQYF. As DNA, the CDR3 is TGCAGTGCTGGGGGACAGGGCCACGAGCAGTACTTC.

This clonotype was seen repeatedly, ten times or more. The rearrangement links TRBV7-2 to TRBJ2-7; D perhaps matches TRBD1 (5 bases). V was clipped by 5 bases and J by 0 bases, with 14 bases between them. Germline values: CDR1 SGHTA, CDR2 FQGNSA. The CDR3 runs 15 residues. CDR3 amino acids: CASSHNRIRSYEQYF. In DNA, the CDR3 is TGTGCCAGCAGCCATAACAGGATACGCTCCTACGAGCAGTACTTC.

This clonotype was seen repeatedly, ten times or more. The DNA for the CDR3 is TGTGCCAGCAGCCCTACAGGGGCGCAGGGGAATGACTACTACGAGCAGTACTTC. This codes for CASSPTGAQGNDYYEQYF. This chain connects TRBV11-1 to TRBJ2-7, with 7 bases lining up with TRBD1. V shed 5 bases and J 3 bases; nucleotides not matched to a gene: 19. The CDR3 sequence is 18 residues long. Germline-derived CDR1 and CDR2 are SGHAT and FQDESV (reference sequence).

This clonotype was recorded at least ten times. As DNA, the CDR3 is TGCAGTGCTAGAGAGGGGGGGCCTCCAGAGACCCAGTACTTC. It specifies CSAREGGPPETQYF. The V gene is TRBV20-1, the J gene TRBJ2-5; D is perhaps TRBD2 (7 bases). The CDR3 totals 14 residues. CDR1 and CDR2 (germline): DFQATT, SNEGSKA (reference sequence). The V end lost 0 bases, the J end lost 4 bases, and 12 bases lay between the germline ends.